These 7 T cell receptor beta chains share one sample of origin, sequenced in a study of tumor-infiltrating lymphocytes in localized non-small cell lung cancer. This table comes from immunoSEQ multiplex PCR, and its TCRdb copy is limited to in-frame clones, with some not included. Of around 10,000 clones in the sample, approximately 75% were seen once. What was sequenced was lung tumor tissue. These receptors all stem from a human donor with non-small cell lung cancer.

The chain recombines TRBV11-2 with TRBJ1-6; 12 nucleotides match TRBD1. Germline trimming cut 8 bases from V and 5 bases from J; bases unmatched to any gene: 13. Germline assignment: CDR1 SGHAT and CDR2 FQNNGV. The CDR3 is 18 amino acids. CDR3 sequence reads: CASCRIGTGGSNNSPLHF. In nucleotides, the CDR3 is TGTGCCAGCTGTAGGATCGGGACAGGGGGCAGCAATAATTCACCCCTCCACTTT.

The rearrangement uses TRBV12-5 and TRBJ1-1; D not certain. Germline V gene data show CDR1 as LGHNT and CDR2 as FRNRAP. Between the trimmed V and J ends, which lost 0 bases and 1 base, there was a span of 12 bases. The CDR3 loop spans 16 amino acids. CDR3 bases: TGTGCTAGTGGTTTGGTTGTGTCGTGGCGGAACACTGAAGCTTTCTTT. It specifies CASGLVVSWRNTEAFF.

V is TRBV7-2 and J is TRBJ2-7; D gene ambiguous. CDR3 size: 12 residues. Germline V CDR1 and CDR2: SGHTA, FQGNSA. Trimming took off 5 bases at V and 4 bases at J, with 9 bases between the two ends. The CDR3 coding sequence is TGTGCCAGCAGCGACGACATTTACGAGCAGTACTTC. This gives the protein CASSDDIYEQYF.

V usage is TRBV14 and J usage is TRBJ2-3; TRBD1 matches at 10 bases. Germline V CDR1 and CDR2: SGHDN, FVKESK. The CDR3 consists of 15 residues. The V gene end was trimmed by 1 base and the J gene end by 3 bases; junction bases not matched to a gene: 1. CDR3 coding DNA: TGTGCCAGCAGCCAAGGGGACAGGGGAACAGATACGCAGTATTTT. It is translated as CASSQGDRGTDTQYF.

The rearrangement links TRBV11-3 to TRBJ1-1, with D uncertain. The CDR3 sequence is 13 residues long. Trimming took off 1 base at V and 6 bases at J, with 9 bases between the two ends. Germline CDR1 reads SGHNT; CDR2 reads YENEEA. The CDR3 DNA sequence: TGTGCCAGCAGCTTAGGGCACGGAGCTGAAGCTTTCTTT. Its translation is CASSLGHGAEAFF.

The CDR3 region is CASSYQAPPNYGYTF. The CDR3 nucleotides read TGTGCCAGCAGTTACCAGGCTCCCCCTAACTATGGCTACACCTTC. J is TRBJ1-2 and V is TRBV6-5; D is undetermined. The ends were cut back, 2 bases at V and 0 bases at J, with 10 bases in the middle. The CDR3 has 15 amino acids. Germline lookup yields CDR1 MNHEY and CDR2 SVGAGI.

By frequency in the sample, this clone is medium-sized (0.01 to 0.1%). The V and J genes are TRBV5-1 and TRBJ2-7; TRBD2 aligns across 9 bases. Per germline, CDR1 SGHRS and CDR2 YFSETQ. The J segment lost 3 bases and the V segment lost 5 bases, leaving 9 bases of the junction unmatched. This CDR3 comprises 15 residues. CDR3 in amino acids: CASREGGGAYYEQYF. In DNA form, the CDR3 reads TGCGCCAGCAGAGAAGGCGGGGGGGCATACTACGAGCAGTACTTC.